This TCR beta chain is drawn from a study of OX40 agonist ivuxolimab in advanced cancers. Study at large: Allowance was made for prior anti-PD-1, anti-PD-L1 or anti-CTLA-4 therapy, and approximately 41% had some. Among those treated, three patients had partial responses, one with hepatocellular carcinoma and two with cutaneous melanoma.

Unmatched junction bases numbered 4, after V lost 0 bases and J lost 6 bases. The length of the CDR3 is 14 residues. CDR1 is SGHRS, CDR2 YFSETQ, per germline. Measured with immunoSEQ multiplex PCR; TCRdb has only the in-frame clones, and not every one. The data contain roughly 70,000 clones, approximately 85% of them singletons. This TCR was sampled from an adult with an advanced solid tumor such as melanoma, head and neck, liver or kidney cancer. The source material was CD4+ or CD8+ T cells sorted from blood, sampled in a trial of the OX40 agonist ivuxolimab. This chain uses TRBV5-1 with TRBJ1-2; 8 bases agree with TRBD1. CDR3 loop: CASSLGDRGHGYTF. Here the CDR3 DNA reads TGCGCCAGCAGCTTGGGCGACAGGGGTCATGGCTACACCTTC.